This T cell receptor beta chain was sequenced during a study of beta chain features in type 1 diabetes (dated by TCRdb to between 2017 and 2018). Study-level background: No differences in mean age, gender distribution, total cell number or subset yield were found between patients and healthy donors. A total of roughly 100 million sorted cells were examined across all samples, and the number of cells per subset was strongly correlated with RNA yield. The study compared the TCRB repertoires of sorted circulating CD4+ T cell subsets in recently diagnosed type 1 diabetes patients with those in matched healthy donors. Regulatory and stem cell-like memory subsets were obtained from only 8 patients and roughly eight healthy donors, while naive and central memory subsets were obtained from all 30 or so donors. What the research found in general, with its limitations: In all four CD4+ subsets, TCRB CDR3 length was moderately but significantly shorter in type 1 diabetes patients. Because cDNA was sequenced instead of genomic DNA, highly expressing activated cells could be over-represented, though the groups showed no difference in activation or CD3 levels. Because the HLA sub-analyses included only small numbers of individuals, any influence of HLA type on TCRB rearrangement was left unresolved. Fewer insertions and more nucleotide deletions at VDJ recombination sites were observed in patients with type 1 diabetes, implying thymic rearrangement abnormalities. Shorter templates might be favored by PCR, yet because patient and control samples were amplified and corrected together, any such skew would affect both groups equally. Naive, central memory and regulatory TCRB repertoires appeared to be more similar among patients than among healthy donors.

The High Capacity cDNA Reverse Transcription Kit was used to reverse transcribe all of the isolated RNA, meaning that expressed TCRB transcripts were what got sequenced. Naive, central memory and regulatory T cell samples underwent deep immunoSEQ sequencing, averaging about 3.57 million total reads per sample. Sorted cells were lysed in RLT buffer, and RNA was extracted using DNase-treated RNeasy Micro or Mini kits according to cell number. Each cell subset was processed separately to prevent cross-contamination, with patient and healthy donor samples processed together. Using the immunoSEQ multiplex PCR, TCRB sequences were amplified from cDNA into 87-bp fragments spanning the CDR3 region. Amplicons were sequenced on the Illumina HiSeq platform. Processing in the source paper ran as follows. Synthetic template baselines were used to correct PCR bias computationally, reads within Hamming distance 2 were collapsed together, and singletons that could not be merged were discarded. Reads were aligned against IMGT so that V, D and J genes, CDR3 length and insertions or deletions at six rearrangement sites could be assigned. Within each subset, clonotype counts were normalized to sorted cell number, and only after that were true diversity and Gini coefficients computed with the tcR R package. The overlap coefficient, calculated on TCRB nucleotide sequences, was used to measure repertoire sharing. TCRdb mirrors the immuneACCESS table, restricted to in-frame sequences. Some clones are absent from its copies; in checked studies, under half trace to an unresolved V gene, and the reason for the others is unknown. Clone size and V and J calls were adopted from that table, with D and trimming inferred from the DNA. A total of more than 150,000 clones appear in this sample, 9% of them only once. 0.7% of the sample belongs to the ten largest clones.

With regard to this clone: Its target antigen remains unknown. Nothing much larger sits one base from this clone, and base qualities are not available.

Counted from cysteine to phenylalanine, this CDR3 has 13 amino acids. The retained sequence is limited to the CDR3, 39 bases, with the frame set at the first base. At the junction V is shortened by 0 bases and J by 2 bases, with 6 bases in between. CDR1 and CDR2 are read off the germline V gene (reference sequence) as GTSNPN and SVGIG. Each donor gave one peripheral blood draw, about 110 mL on average, collected into heparinised tubes. A BD FACSAria II and a panel including CD45RO, CCR7, CD25, CD127, CD95 and CD27 were used to sort naive, central memory, regulatory and stem cell-like memory CD4+ T cells. Purity was above 95% for every sorted population. Right away, PBMCs were isolated by Lymphoprep density gradient centrifugation and were stained directly, with no culture step. To minimize batch effects, samples were stained and sorted in pairs, one healthy donor with one patient per experiment.

Material: central memory CD4+ T cells from blood. The clonotype was recovered from a woman aged 25 to 39 with type 1 diabetes. The V and J genes are TRBV30 and TRBJ2-3; tentative D gene TRBD1, with 5 bases matching. The CDR3 loop reads CAWSVGVTDTQYF. The nucleotide sequence is TGTGCCTGGAGTGTAGGGGTCACAGATACGCAGTATTTT.